These 31 T cell receptor beta chains were all obtained from the same sample, sequenced in a study of T cell responses to AZD1222 COVID-19 vaccine. Here immunoSEQ multiplex PCR was the method, and the copy in TCRdb shows in-frame clones only, minus some. Here the sample spans 120,000 to 150,000 clones, about 92% being singletons. Material: peripheral blood, obtained on day 0 of AZD1222 vaccination. The receptors derive from an adult in good health.

This clone is a singleton in its sample. The chain is built from TRBV5-1 and TRBJ1-1, with D possibly matching TRBD1 (5 bases). V was trimmed by 0 bases and J by 4 bases, leaving 10 bases between them. Germline V gene data show CDR1 as SGHRS and CDR2 as YFSETQ. This CDR3 spans 14 amino acids. The CDR3: CASSLAGRVTEAFF. CDR3 bases: TGCGCCAGCAGCTTGGCAGGGAGAGTCACTGAAGCTTTCTTT.

On this clone: Germline and junction disagree at one end, which may indicate a read error. This sequence joins TRBV27 and TRBJ1-1; D possibly corresponds to TRBD1 (6 bases). The CDR3 extends over 17 amino acids. Germline values: CDR1 MNHEY, CDR2 SMNVEV (reference sequence). CDR3 DNA: TGTGCCAGCAGTTCATACAGGGCGAGGGACGTGAAGACTGAAGCTTTCTTT. This codes for CASSSYRARDVKTEAFF.

The chain employs TRBV7-6 and TRBJ2-5, with D tentatively TRBD1 or TRBD2 (6 bases each). Between the trimmed V and J ends, which lost 0 bases and 4 bases, there was a span of 15 bases. Germline V CDR1 and CDR2: SGHVS, FNYEAQ. The CDR3 has 16 residues. The CDR3 region has the DNA TGTGCCAGCAGCTTAGCGCGGGACAACCCCCGAGAGACCCAGTACTTC. Its translation: CASSLARDNPRETQYF.

V gene TRBV4-1 combines with J gene TRBJ1-5, with D perhaps TRBD1 (5 bases). Per the germline V gene, CDR1 is MGHRA and CDR2 is YSYEKL. V lost 1 base and J 6 bases, leaving 25 bases between the germline ends. The CDR3 contains 19 residues. Here the CDR3 DNA reads TGCGCCAGCAGCCAAGCCGTCCGGACAAGCGGGGGGTATGGTCAGCCCCAGCATTTT. It encodes CASSQAVRTSGGYGQPQHF.

The chain combines TRBV14 with TRBJ2-7; D gene ambiguous. Trimming left V 3 bases short and J 0 bases short, with 9 bases between. This CDR3 is built from 14 residues. The germline gives CDR1 SGHDN, CDR2 FVKESK. CDR3 nucleotides: TGTGCCAGCAGCCAGGACGGTACCTCCTACGAGCAGTACTTC. This sequence encodes CASSQDGTSYEQYF.

This sequence joins TRBV7-3 and TRBJ2-2; 9 nucleotides line up with TRBD1. The CDR3 has 15 amino acids. Germline values: CDR1 SGHTA, CDR2 FQGTGA. V lost 3 bases, J lost 1 base, and 0 bases stayed unmatched. DNA of the CDR3: TGTGCCAGCAGCTTGGACAGGGGGAACACCGGGGAGCTGTTTTTT. This codes for CASSLDRGNTGELFF.

This clone was observed a few times. This chain connects TRBV11-2 to TRBJ1-2, with 8 positions matching TRBD1. This CDR3 spans 12 amino acids. Per germline, CDR1 SGHAT and CDR2 FQNNGV. Trimming took 4 bases from V and 7 from J; bases not matched to a gene: 2. CDR3 protein: CASSSDRAGYTF. The CDR3 coding sequence is TGTGCCAGCAGCTCGGACAGGGCTGGCTACACCTTC.

The chain employs TRBV6-5 and TRBJ2-6; D not certain. V was pared by 5 bases and J by 4 bases, with 12 bases between. The germline V gene has CDR1 MNHEY and CDR2 SVGAGI. The CDR3 length is 15 residues. CDR3 DNA sequence: TGTGCCAGCAGTATGAGAGAGTGGGGGGCCAACGTCCTGACTTTC. Its translation: CASSMREWGANVLTF.

This clone has a single count. V gene TRBV27 combines with J gene TRBJ2-7; 7 bases agree with TRBD2. The ends lost 4 bases at V and 0 bases at J; junction bases unmatched: 3. The CDR3 length is 14 residues. Germline CDR1 and CDR2: MNHEY and SMNVEV (reference sequence). CDR3 region: CASSSRGTSYEQYF. CDR3 sequence (DNA): TGTGCCAGCAGTTCGCGGGGGACCTCCTACGAGCAGTACTTC.

The chain recombines TRBV25-1 with TRBJ1-1; D unclear. The CDR3 sequence is 11 residues long. Germline CDR1 and CDR2: MGHDK and SYGVNS. Trimming pared 3 bases from V and 7 bases from J, leaving 6 bases between. The CDR3 nucleotides are TGTGCCAGCAGTGAGTTAGGTGAAGCTTTCTTT. Its translation is CASSELGEAFF.

The rearrangement joins TRBV5-8 to TRBJ1-6; 9 positions agree with TRBD1. CDR3 length: 17 amino acids. V was clipped by 0 bases and J by 10 bases; unmatched bases: 11. Germline assignment: CDR1 SGHTS and CDR2 YDEGEE. The CDR3, as DNA: TGTGCCAGCAGCTTGGCTTACGGGGAGGACAGGGGATCACCCCTCCACTTT. Protein sequence: CASSLAYGEDRGSPLHF.

The chain uses TRBV3-1 (or the pseudogene TRBV3-2) and TRBJ2-7, with D hard to call. Germline V gives CDR1 LGHDT, CDR2 YNNKEL (reference sequence). The CDR3 has 14 residues. Trimming cost V 2 bases and J 1 base, with 9 bases left between them. The CDR3 region has the DNA TGTGCCAGCAGCCAACTCCCAGAATCCTACGAGCAGTACTTC. Its protein is CASSQLPESYEQYF.

The chain uses TRBV15 and TRBJ2-1; D remains ambiguous. CDR3 length: 15 amino acids. Germline V CDR1 and CDR2: LNHNV, YYDKDF (reference sequence). V lost 1 base and J lost 9, with 16 bases in between. The DNA of the CDR3 is TGTGCCACCAGCAGAGTCGGCTCCCTGGGTTTTGAGCAGTTCTTC. As protein: CATSRVGSLGFEQFF.

The chain recombines TRBV2 with TRBJ1-2, with 7 positions matching TRBD1. CDR3 length: 13 amino acids. V lost 6 bases and J lost 8; bases outside the gene matches: 9. Germline V gene lookup returns CDR1 SNHLY and CDR2 FYNNEI. The CDR3 sequence is CASRGGQLSGYTF. Written as DNA, the CDR3 is TGTGCCAGCAGGGGGGGACAGCTCTCAGGCTACACCTTC. The whole variable domain, filled in from reference TRBV2 and TRBJ1-2, reads EPEVTQTPSHQVTQMGQEVILRCVPISNHLYFYWYRQILGQKVEFLVSFYNNEISEKSEIFDDQFSVERPDGSNFTLKIRSTKLEDSAMYFCASRGGQLSGYTFGSGTRLTVV.

The chain uses TRBV27 and TRBJ1-5; 7 bases align to TRBD1. Trimming took 4 bases from V and 4 from J; bases not matched to a gene: 7. The CDR3 loop spans 15 amino acids. The V gene's germline CDR1 is MNHEY and CDR2 SMNVEV (reference sequence). This CDR3 is CASSSGGLGNQPQHF. CDR3 nucleotide sequence: TGTGCCAGCAGTTCAGGGGGGCTAGGGAATCAGCCCCAGCATTTT.

J is TRBJ1-1 and V is TRBV30, with unresolved D. Germline CDR1 is GTSNPN and CDR2 is SVGIG (reference sequence). Trimming cost V 0 bases and J 5 bases, with 10 bases left between them. CDR3 size: 13 residues. CDR3 in amino acids: CAWSVQGETEAFF. The DNA for the CDR3 is TGTGCCTGGAGTGTCCAAGGTGAAACTGAAGCTTTCTTT.

This clone occurred once. The V gene is TRBV28, the J gene TRBJ1-2; tentative D call: TRBD1 (5 bases). The CDR3 is made up of 15 amino acids. The ends were cut back, 5 bases at V and 7 bases at J, with 20 bases in the middle. The germline gives CDR1 MDHEN, CDR2 SYDVKM. Written as DNA, the CDR3 is TGTGCCAGCAGTCCCCCCCGTGGACCGGGGGGTGGCTACACCTTC. It encodes CASSPPRGPGGGYTF.

CDR3: CASSRQGPGDEKLFF. For the CDR3, the DNA is TGTGCCAGCAGCAGACAGGGACCAGGGGATGAAAAACTGTTTTTT. V and J are TRBV5-5 and TRBJ1-4; 7 bases align to TRBD1. Unmatched junction bases numbered 9, after V lost 4 bases and J lost 6 bases. Germline-derived CDR1 and CDR2 are SGHKS and YYEKEE (reference sequence). This CDR3 has 15 residues.

The gene calls are TRBV2 and TRBJ1-2; 8 positions agree with TRBD1. The junction had 11 bases not matched to a gene; V was cut back by 6 bases and J by 2 bases. CDR3 length equals 16 residues. Germline V gene lookup returns CDR1 SNHLY and CDR2 FYNNEI. The CDR3 DNA is TGTGCCAGCAGGCAAAACAGGGGGGCCGGCAACTATGGCTACACCTTC. It specifies CASRQNRGAGNYGYTF.

CDR3 DNA sequence: TGTGCCAGCAGCGGCTCACAACAGGGGCCCTCCTACGAGCAGTACTTC. It specifies CASSGSQQGPSYEQYF. The chain joins TRBV9 to TRBJ2-7; 7 bases are shared with TRBD1. The CDR3 length is 16 residues. The trim removed 3 bases at V and 0 bases at J, leaving 9 bases unmatched. Looked up from germline, CDR1 is SGDLS and CDR2 is YYNGEE.

This clone was detected only once. The CDR3 sequence is CASQVGTEAFF. CDR3 nucleotides: TGTGCCAGCCAAGTAGGCACTGAAGCTTTCTTT. This rearrangement joins TRBV19 to TRBJ1-1; D gene unclear. The CDR3 is 11 residues long. Trimming took off 9 bases at V and 4 bases at J, with 9 bases between the two ends. Germline CDR1 reads LNHDA; CDR2 reads SQIVND (reference sequence).

This clone was found once. The V call is TRBV21-1, the J call TRBJ2-5. TRBV21-1 is termed a pseudogene. The CDR3 has 15 residues. The CDR3 DNA reads TGTGCCAGCAGCAAAGCGTCGCTCCGGCTGGAGACCCAGTACTTC. It encodes CASSKASLRLETQYF.

The chain couples TRBV30 to TRBJ2-2, with 9 nucleotides matching TRBD2. The germline gives CDR1 GTSNPN, CDR2 SVGIG (reference sequence). The junction had 4 bases not matched to a gene; V was cut back by 0 bases and J by 5 bases. This CDR3 has 15 amino acids. The CDR3 region has the DNA TGTGCCTGGAGTGTAGGTCTAGCGGGAACCGGGGAGCTGTTTTTT. It codes for CAWSVGLAGTGELFF.

The chain couples TRBV7-6 to TRBJ1-2; tentatively, D is TRBD1 (5 bases). Germline V gene data show CDR1 as SGHVS and CDR2 as FNYEAQ. The CDR3 spans 14 residues. V shed 1 base and J shed 8 bases, with 14 bases lying between them. CDR3 sequence: CASSLGGAREGYTF. CDR3 DNA sequence: TGTGCCAGCAGCTTAGGTGGGGCCAGGGAGGGCTACACCTTC.

The chain recombines TRBV4-3 with TRBJ2-1, with no clear D. The CDR3 runs to 15 residues. Germline CDR1 reads LGHNA; CDR2 reads YSLEER. V lost 0 bases and J lost 5, with 11 bases in between. The CDR3 sequence is CASSQEGIGNNEQFF. The CDR3 region has the DNA TGCGCCAGCAGCCAAGAGGGGATAGGCAACAATGAGCAGTTCTTC.

The chain links TRBV18 to TRBJ2-3; 10 positions match TRBD2. The CDR3 covers 18 residues. Germline CDR1 is KGHSH and CDR2 is LQKENI. The junction had 8 bases not matched to a gene; V was cut back by 2 bases and J by 0 bases. This chain's CDR3 is CASSPTAGGLGSTDTQYF. The CDR3 nucleotides are TGTGCCAGCTCACCAACAGCGGGAGGGCTTGGAAGCACAGATACGCAGTATTTT.

The V and J genes are TRBV21-1 and TRBJ2-5; whether TRBD2, the table's D call, matches the DNA was not checked. TRBV21-1 is tagged as a pseudogene. CDR3 length: 14 amino acids. Written as DNA, the CDR3 is TGTGCCAGCAGCAACAGGCGGGGAGGGGAGACCCAGTACTTC. Protein sequence: CASSNRRGGETQYF.

The rearrangement uses TRBV4-2 and TRBJ2-7; 11 bases are shared with TRBD2. The CDR3 runs 16 residues. CDR1 and CDR2 (germline): LGHNA, YNFKEQ. V shed 0 bases, J shed 1 base, and the junction held 2 bases outside the gene matches. Here the CDR3 DNA reads TGTGCCAGCAGCCAAGAGTCTAGCGGGAGGTCCTACGAGCAGTACTTC. Its translation: CASSQESSGRSYEQYF.

The chain employs TRBV20-1 and TRBJ1-5; D not certain. The CDR3 is 10 amino acids. CDR1 and CDR2 from the germline V gene are DFQATT and SNEGSKA (reference sequence). V was shortened by 3 bases and J by 3 bases, with 0 bases between the two germline ends. CDR3 DNA: TGCAGTGCTAGCAATCAGCCCCAGCATTTT. As protein: CSASNQPQHF.

Only a few counts were recorded for this clone. The V and J genes are TRBV4-2 and TRBJ1-2, with D perhaps matching TRBD1 (6 bases). This CDR3 is built from 17 residues. The V end lost 0 bases, the J end lost 0 bases, and 14 bases lay between the germline ends. Germline V gene sequence: CDR1 LGHNA, CDR2 YNFKEQ. This chain's CDR3 is CASSQDQVQGANYGYTF. As DNA, the CDR3 is TGTGCCAGCAGCCAAGATCAGGTACAGGGAGCTAACTATGGCTACACCTTC.

V and J are TRBV5-4 and TRBJ2-7; 10 nucleotides align to TRBD2. Germline CDR1 SGHNT, CDR2 YYREEE (reference sequence). The CDR3 covers 15 residues. Unmatched junction bases numbered 6, after V lost 2 bases and J lost 4 bases. Written as DNA, the CDR3 is TGTGCCAGCAGCTTACAAGCGGGAGGGCGGTACGAGCAGTACTTC. It encodes CASSLQAGGRYEQYF.